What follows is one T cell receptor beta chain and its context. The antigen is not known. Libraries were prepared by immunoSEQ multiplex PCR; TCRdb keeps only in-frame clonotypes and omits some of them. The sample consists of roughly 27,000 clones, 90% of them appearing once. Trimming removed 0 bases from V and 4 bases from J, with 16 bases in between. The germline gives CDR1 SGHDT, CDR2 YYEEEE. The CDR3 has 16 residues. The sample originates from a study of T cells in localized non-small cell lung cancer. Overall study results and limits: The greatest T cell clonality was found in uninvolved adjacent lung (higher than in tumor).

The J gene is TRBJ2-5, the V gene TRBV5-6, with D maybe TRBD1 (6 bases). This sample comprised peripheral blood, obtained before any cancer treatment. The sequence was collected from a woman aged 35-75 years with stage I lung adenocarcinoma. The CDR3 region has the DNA TGTGCCAGCAGCTTGGCTGGGTTGGGGGCCGGAGAGACCCAGTACTTC. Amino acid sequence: CASSLAGLGAGETQYF.